This T cell receptor beta chain was observed in a study of human T cells and chemical hapten exposure. Study-level background: For the roughly 23-week duration of the study, patients were given weekly doses of diphenylcyclopropenone on the scalp. TCR yields per sample varied mostly from small pooled library volume differences.

During construction of the library, unique molecular identifiers were attached to individual cDNA molecules for quantitative, reproducible TCR counting. Via MiXCR, TCRdb re-called the RACE reads, giving one row per CDR3 protein. The sample consists of approximately 160,000 distinct CDR3 sequences, around 30% of them appearing once. Ten or more counts support this clonotype. Time point meaning: patch test 3, about 24 weeks after DPC sensitization. Treatment reported: therapeutic diphenylcyclopropenone sensitization with weekly scalp DPC. V was cut by 5 bases and J by 5 bases, with 14 bases left in between. Germline loops: CDR1 SGHRS, CDR2 YFSETQ. The CDR3 is made up of 13 amino acids.

This sequence originates from a woman between 18 and 29 years old with alopecia areata. Some clones in this sample may be carry-over from other donors' samples. The material was whole blood, obtained in connection with sensitization to the hapten diphenylcyclopropenone (DPC). The chain has TRBV5-1 and TRBJ2-7; tentative D call: TRBD1 (5 bases). CDR3: CASRYQGSHEQYF. The CDR3 DNA is TGCGCCAGCAGATACCAGGGAAGCCACGAGCAGTACTTC.